This entry lists 5 T cell receptor beta chains sequenced from one sample in a study of shared clonotypes between healthy human individuals. Sequencing was performed with immunoSEQ multiplex PCR; in TCRdb, only in-frame clones are kept and a portion is missing. The data contain some 1,900,000 clones, roughly 94% of them seen just once; the ten biggest clones take up 1% to 1.5%. CD8 cells classed as naive were CD45RO-negative and positively selected for CCR7, excluding terminally differentiated effector memory CD45RA+ cells. The sequenced sample was naive CD8+ T cells sorted from blood. These receptor sequences come from a young man in good health.

The CDR3 is CASSSGLAAAYEQYF. The CDR3, as DNA: TGTGCCAGCAGCTCGGGACTAGCGGCTGCCTACGAGCAGTACTTC. The chain joins TRBV11-2 to TRBJ2-7; 11 bases are a match to TRBD2. Trimming took 4 bases from V and 2 from J; bases not matched to a gene: 4. CDR3 length: 15 residues. CDR1 and CDR2 from the germline V gene are SGHAT and FQNNGV. Full variable domain (missing parts from reference TRBV11-2 and TRBJ2-7): EAGVAQSPRYKIIEKRQSVAFWCNPISGHATLYWYQQILGQGPKLLIQFQNNGVVDDSQLPKDRFSAERLKGVDSTLKIQPAKLEDSAVYLCASSSGLAAAYEQYFGPGTRLTVT.

The chain joins TRBV29-1 to TRBJ2-7; the match to TRBD1 covers 7 bases. The CDR3 consists of 14 residues. Germline V CDR1 and CDR2: SQVTM, ANQGSEA. V dropped 6 bases and J dropped 3; count of bases not matched to a gene: 11. The DNA for the CDR3 is TGCAGCGTGCTAGGGGGCAGTTCCTACTACGAGCAGTACTTC. Its protein is CSVLGGSSYYEQYF.

The rearrangement links TRBV6-5 to TRBJ2-1, with TRBD2 matching 11 bases. Germline loops: CDR1 MNHEY, CDR2 SVGAGI. This CDR3 is 15 amino acids long. V lost 4 bases and J lost 5; bases outside the gene matches: 4. CDR3 sequence: CASSFGTSGHNEQFF. The CDR3 DNA sequence: TGTGCCAGCAGTTTTGGGACTAGCGGCCACAATGAGCAGTTCTTC.

The chain employs TRBV7-9 and TRBJ1-4; 11 bases are a match to TRBD1. The CDR3 consists of 14 residues. Trimming removed 4 bases from V and 7 bases from J; junction bases left unmatched: 2. Germline lookup yields CDR1 SEHNR and CDR2 FQNEAQ (reference sequence). CDR3 protein: CASSSDRGPEKLFF. The CDR3 coding sequence is TGTGCCAGCAGCTCGGACAGGGGGCCTGAAAAACTGTTTTTT. Drawing the rest from reference TRBV7-9 and TRBJ1-4, the complete variable domain is DTGVSQNPRHKITKRGQNVTFRCDPISEHNRLYWYRQTLGQGPEFLTYFQNEAQLEKSRLLSDRFSAERPKGSFSTLEIQRTEQGDSAMYLCASSSDRGPEKLFFGSGTQLSVL.

The CDR3 DNA follows: TGTGCCAGCAGTGGCCTGGGGGGAGCTGTTGATGAGCAGTTCTTC. Protein sequence: CASSGLGGAVDEQFF. J is TRBJ2-1 and V is TRBV2, with D possibly TRBD2 on 6 matching bases. The germline V and J ends were trimmed by 4 bases and 8 bases, with 18 bases remaining between them. Germline assignment: CDR1 SNHLY and CDR2 FYNNEI. The CDR3 totals 15 residues.